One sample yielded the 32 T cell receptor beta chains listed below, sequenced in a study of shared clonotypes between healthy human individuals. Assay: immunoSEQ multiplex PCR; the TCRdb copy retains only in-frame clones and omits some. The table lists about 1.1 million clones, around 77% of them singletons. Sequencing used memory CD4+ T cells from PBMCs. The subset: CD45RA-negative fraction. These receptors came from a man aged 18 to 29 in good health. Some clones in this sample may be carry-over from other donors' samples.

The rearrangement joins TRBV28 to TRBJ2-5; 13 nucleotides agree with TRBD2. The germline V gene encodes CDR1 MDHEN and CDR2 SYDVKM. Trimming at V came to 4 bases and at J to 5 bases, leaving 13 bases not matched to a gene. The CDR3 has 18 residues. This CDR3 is CASSWYQTSGRALETQYF. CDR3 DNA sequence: TGTGCCAGCAGTTGGTATCAAACTAGCGGGAGGGCCTTGGAGACCCAGTACTTC.

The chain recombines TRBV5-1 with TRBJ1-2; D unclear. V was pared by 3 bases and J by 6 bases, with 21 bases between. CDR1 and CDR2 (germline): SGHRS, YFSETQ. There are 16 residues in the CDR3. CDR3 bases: TGCGCCAGCAGCTCATCTGGGCTACAGCGAAGGAATGGCTACACCTTC. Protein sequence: CASSSSGLQRRNGYTF.

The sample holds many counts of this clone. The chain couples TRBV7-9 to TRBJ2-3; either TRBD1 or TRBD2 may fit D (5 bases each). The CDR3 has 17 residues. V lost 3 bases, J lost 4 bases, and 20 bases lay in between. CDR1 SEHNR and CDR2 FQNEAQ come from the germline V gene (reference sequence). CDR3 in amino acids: CASSLRAGMERADTQYF. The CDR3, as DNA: TGTGCCAGCAGCTTGCGGGCAGGGATGGAGAGGGCAGATACGCAGTATTTT.

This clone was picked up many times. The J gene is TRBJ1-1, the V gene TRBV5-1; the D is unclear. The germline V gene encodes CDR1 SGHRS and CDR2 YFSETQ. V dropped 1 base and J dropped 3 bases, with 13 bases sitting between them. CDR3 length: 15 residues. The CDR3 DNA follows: TGCGCCAGCAGCTTGAGGCTGAGGGAGGACACTGAAGCTTTCTTT. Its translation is CASSLRLREDTEAFF.

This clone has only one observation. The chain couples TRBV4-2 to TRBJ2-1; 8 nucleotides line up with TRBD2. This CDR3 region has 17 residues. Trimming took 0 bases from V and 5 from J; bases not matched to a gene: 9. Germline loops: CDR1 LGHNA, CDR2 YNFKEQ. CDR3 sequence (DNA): TGTGCCAGCAGCCAAGACCCCCCCCAGCGGGGGAACAATGAGCAGTTCTTC. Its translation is CASSQDPPQRGNNEQFF.

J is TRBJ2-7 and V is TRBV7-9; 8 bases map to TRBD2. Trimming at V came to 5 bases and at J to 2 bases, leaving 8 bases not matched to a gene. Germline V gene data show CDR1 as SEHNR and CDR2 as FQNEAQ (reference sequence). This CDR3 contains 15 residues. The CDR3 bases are TGTGCCAGCAGCCGAGAACTAGCGGTTACCTACGAGCAGTACTTC. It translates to CASSRELAVTYEQYF. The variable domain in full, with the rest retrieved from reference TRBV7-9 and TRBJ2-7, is DTGVSQNPRHKITKRGQNVTFRCDPISEHNRLYWYRQTLGQGPEFLTYFQNEAQLEKSRLLSDRFSAERPKGSFSTLEIQRTEQGDSAMYLCASSRELAVTYEQYFGPGTRLTVT.

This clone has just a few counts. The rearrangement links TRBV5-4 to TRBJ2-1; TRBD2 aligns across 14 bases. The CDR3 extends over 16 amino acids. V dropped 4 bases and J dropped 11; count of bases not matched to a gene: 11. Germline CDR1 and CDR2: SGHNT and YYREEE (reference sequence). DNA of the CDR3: TGTGCCAGCAGCCCGCCGGGACTAGCGGGAGACCTTCAGCAGTTCTTC. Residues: CASSPPGLAGDLQQFF.

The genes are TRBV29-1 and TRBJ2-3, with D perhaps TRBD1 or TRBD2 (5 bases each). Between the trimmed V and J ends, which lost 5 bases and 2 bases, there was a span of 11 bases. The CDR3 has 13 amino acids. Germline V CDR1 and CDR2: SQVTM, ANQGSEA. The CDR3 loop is CSVSRGDTDTQYF. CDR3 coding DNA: TGCAGCGTTTCTCGAGGGGACACAGATACGCAGTATTTT.

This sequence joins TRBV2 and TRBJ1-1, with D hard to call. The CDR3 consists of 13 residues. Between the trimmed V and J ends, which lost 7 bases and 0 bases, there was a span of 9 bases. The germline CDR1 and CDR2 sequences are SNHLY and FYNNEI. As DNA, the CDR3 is TGTGCCAGCACGCTGCTTATGAACACTGAAGCTTTCTTT. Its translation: CASTLLMNTEAFF.

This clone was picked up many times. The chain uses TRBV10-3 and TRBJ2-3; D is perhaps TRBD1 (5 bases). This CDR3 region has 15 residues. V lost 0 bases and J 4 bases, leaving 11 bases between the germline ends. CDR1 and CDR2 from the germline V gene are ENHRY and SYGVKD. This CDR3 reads CAISESGALADTQYF. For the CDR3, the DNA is TGTGCCATCAGTGAGTCTGGGGCATTGGCAGATACGCAGTATTTT.

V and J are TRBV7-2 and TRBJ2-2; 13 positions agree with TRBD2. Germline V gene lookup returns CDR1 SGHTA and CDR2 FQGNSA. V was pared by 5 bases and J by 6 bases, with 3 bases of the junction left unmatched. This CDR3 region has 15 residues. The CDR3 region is CASSTGTSGAGELFF. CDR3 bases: TGTGCCAGCAGCACAGGGACTAGCGGGGCCGGGGAGCTGTTTTTT.

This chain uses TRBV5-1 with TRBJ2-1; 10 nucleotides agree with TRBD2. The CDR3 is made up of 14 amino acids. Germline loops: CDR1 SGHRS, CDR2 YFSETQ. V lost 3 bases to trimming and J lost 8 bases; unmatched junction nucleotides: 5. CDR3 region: CASSSSGSVDEQFF. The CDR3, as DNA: TGCGCCAGCAGCTCTAGCGGGAGTGTGGATGAGCAGTTCTTC.

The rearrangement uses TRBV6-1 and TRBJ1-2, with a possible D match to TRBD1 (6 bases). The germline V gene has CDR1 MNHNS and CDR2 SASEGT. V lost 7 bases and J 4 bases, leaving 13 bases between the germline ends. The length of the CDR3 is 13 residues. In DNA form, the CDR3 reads TGTGCCAGCAATAGGGGGGGCGGCTATGGCTACACCTTC. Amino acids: CASNRGGGYGYTF.

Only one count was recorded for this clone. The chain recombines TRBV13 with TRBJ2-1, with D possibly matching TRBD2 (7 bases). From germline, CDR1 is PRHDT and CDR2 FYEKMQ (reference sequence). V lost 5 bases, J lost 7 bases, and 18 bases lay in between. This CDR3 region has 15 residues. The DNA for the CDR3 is TGTGCCAGCAGCACAAGGGGGACTATCGATAATGAGCAGTTCTTC. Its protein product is CASSTRGTIDNEQFF.

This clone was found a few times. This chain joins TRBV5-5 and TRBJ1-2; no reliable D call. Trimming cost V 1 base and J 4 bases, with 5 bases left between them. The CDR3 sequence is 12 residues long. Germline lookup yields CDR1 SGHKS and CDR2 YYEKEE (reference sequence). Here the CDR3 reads CASSLLGYGYTF. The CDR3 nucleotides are TGTGCCAGCAGCTTGTTGGGCTATGGCTACACCTTC.

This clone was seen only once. CDR3 sequence: CASSYPGRRNEQFF. The CDR3 nucleotides are TGTGCCAGCAGTTATCCCGGGAGACGCAATGAGCAGTTCTTC. J is TRBJ2-1 and V is TRBV7-6; tentatively, D is TRBD2 (6 bases). The length of the CDR3 is 14 residues. CDR1 and CDR2 from the germline V gene are SGHVS and FNYEAQ. The germline V and J ends were trimmed by 6 bases and 6 bases, with 15 bases remaining between them. Full variable domain (remainder filled in from reference TRBV7-6 and TRBJ2-1): GAGVSQSPRYKVTKRGQDVALRCDPISGHVSLYWYRQALGQGPEFLTYFNYEAQQDKSGLPNDRFSAERPEGSISTLTIQRTEQRDSAMYRCASSYPGRRNEQFFGPGTRLTVL.

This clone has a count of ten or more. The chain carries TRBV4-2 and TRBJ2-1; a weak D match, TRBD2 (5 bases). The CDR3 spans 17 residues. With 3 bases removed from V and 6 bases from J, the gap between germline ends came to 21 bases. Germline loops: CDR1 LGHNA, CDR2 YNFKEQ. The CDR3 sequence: CASSHVSGLQSSNEQFF. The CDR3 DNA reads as TGTGCCAGCAGCCATGTTTCCGGACTCCAATCAAGCAATGAGCAGTTCTTC.

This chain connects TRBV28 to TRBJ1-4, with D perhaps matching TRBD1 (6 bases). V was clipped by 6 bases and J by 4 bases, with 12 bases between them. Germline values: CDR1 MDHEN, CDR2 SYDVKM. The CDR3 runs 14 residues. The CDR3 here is CASREQGRNEKLFF. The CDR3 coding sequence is TGTGCCAGCAGGGAACAGGGACGTAATGAAAAACTGTTTTTT.

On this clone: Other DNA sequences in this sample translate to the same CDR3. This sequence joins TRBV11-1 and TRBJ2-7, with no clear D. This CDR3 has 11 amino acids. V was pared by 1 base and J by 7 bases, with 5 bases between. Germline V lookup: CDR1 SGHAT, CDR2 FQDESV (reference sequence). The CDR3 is CASSLGREQYF. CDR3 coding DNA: TGTGCCAGCAGCTTAGGCCGGGAGCAGTACTTC.

The DNA for the CDR3 is TGTGCCAGCAGCTTAGGGGGCTATGGCACCGGGGAGCTGTTTTTT. This gives the protein CASSLGGYGTGELFF. The J gene is TRBJ2-2, the V gene TRBV7-8; D possibly corresponds to TRBD1 (5 bases). The V end lost 1 base, the J end lost 4 bases, and 10 bases lay between the germline ends. CDR1 is SGHVS, CDR2 FQNEAQ, per germline. There are 15 residues in the CDR3.

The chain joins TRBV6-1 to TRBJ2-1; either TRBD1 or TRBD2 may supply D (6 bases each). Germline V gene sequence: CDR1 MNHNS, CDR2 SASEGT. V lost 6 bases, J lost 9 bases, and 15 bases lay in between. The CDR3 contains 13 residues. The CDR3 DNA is TGTGCCAGCAGCCGATTGGGGGGCACTGAGCAGTTCTTC. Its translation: CASSRLGGTEQFF.

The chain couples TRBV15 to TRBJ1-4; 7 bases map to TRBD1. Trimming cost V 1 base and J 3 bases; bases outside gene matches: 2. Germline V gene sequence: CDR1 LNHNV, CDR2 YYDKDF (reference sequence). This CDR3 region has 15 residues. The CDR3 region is CATSRAGGSNEKLFF. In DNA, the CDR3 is TGTGCCACCAGCAGAGCAGGGGGATCTAATGAAAAACTGTTTTTT.

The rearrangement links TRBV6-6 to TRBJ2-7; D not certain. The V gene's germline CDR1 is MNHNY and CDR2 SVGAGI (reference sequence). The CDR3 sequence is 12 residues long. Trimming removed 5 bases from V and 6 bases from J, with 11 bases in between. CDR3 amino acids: CASSPPTAEQYF. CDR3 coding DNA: TGTGCCAGCAGTCCCCCCACAGCCGAGCAGTACTTC.

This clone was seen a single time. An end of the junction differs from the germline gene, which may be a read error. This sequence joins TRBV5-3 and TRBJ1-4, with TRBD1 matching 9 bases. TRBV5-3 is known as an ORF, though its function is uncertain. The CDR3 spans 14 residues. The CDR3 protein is CASSLGQGSEKLFF. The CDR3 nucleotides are TGTGCCAGCAGCTTGGGACAGGGTAGTGAAAAACTGTTTTTT.

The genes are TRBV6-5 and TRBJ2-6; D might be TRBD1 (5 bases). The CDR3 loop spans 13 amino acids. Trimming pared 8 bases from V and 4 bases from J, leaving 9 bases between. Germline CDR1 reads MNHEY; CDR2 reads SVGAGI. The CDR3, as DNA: TGTGCCAGCCGACAGTCCGGGGCCAACGTCCTGACTTTC. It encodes CASRQSGANVLTF.

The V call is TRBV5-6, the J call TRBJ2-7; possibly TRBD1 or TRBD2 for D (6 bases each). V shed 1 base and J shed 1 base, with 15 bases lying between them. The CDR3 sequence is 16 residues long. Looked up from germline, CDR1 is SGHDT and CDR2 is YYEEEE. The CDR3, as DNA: TGTGCCAGCAGCTTGCGGGGGCCCCTACTTTCCTACGAGCAGTACTTC. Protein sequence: CASSLRGPLLSYEQYF.

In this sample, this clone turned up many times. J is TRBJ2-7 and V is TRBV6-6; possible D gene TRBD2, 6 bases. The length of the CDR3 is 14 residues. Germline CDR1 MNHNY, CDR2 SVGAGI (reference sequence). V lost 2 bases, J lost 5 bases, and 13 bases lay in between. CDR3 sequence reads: CASSYPGVVDEQYF. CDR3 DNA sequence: TGTGCCAGCAGTTACCCGGGAGTCGTTGACGAGCAGTACTTC.

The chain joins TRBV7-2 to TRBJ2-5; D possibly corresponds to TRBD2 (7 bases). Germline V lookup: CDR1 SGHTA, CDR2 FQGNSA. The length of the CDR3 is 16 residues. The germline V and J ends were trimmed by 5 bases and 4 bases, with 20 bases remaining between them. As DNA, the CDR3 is TGTGCCAGCAGCCAAAACCCTGGGGGGGCCCCAGAGACCCAGTACTTC. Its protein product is CASSQNPGGAPETQYF.

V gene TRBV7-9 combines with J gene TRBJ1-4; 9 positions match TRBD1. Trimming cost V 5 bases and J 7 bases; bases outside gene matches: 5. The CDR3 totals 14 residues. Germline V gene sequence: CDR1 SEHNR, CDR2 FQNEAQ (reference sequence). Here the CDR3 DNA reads TGTGCCAGCAGCGAACAGGGGGCGGGTGAAAAACTGTTTTTT. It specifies CASSEQGAGEKLFF. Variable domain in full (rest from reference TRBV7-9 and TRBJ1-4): DTGVSQNPRHKITKRGQNVTFRCDPISEHNRLYWYRQTLGQGPEFLTYFQNEAQLEKSRLLSDRFSAERPKGSFSTLEIQRTEQGDSAMYLCASSEQGAGEKLFFGSGTQLSVL.

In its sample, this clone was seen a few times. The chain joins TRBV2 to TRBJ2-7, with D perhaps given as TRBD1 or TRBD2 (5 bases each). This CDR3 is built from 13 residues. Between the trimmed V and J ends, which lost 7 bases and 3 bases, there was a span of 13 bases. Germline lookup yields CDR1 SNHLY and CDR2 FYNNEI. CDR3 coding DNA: TGTGCCAGCATGATGAGGGACCTCTACGAGCAGTACTTC. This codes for CASMMRDLYEQYF.

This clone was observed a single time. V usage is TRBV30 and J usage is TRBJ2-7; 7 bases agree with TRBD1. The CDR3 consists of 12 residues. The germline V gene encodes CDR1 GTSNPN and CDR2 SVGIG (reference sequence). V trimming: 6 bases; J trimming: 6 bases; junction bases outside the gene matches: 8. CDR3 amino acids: CACDREVSEQYF. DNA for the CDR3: TGTGCCTGTGACAGGGAAGTTTCCGAGCAGTACTTC.

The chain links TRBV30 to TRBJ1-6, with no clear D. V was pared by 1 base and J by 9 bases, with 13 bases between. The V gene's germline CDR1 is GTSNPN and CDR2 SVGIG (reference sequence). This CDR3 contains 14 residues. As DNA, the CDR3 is TGTGCCTGGAGTGCCGAAGCAGGAACTTCACCCCTCCACTTT. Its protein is CAWSAEAGTSPLHF.